The entry below describes one T cell receptor (beta chain). The antigen remains unidentified. The data belong to a study of T cell responses to AZD1222 COVID-19 vaccine. Study in general: Second doses were pooled across both intervals (about 4 or about 12 weeks). Study outcomes and limitations: It was only after the peak T cell response that any repertoires were sampled. It should be noted that donors were predominantly white British and more often female, and clonal diversity was possibly underestimated.

Per the germline V gene, CDR1 is SGHKS and CDR2 is YYEKEE (reference sequence). Trimming pared 1 base from V and 6 bases from J, leaving 8 bases between. The CDR3 extends over 13 amino acids. Sequencing was performed with immunoSEQ multiplex PCR; in TCRdb, only in-frame clones are kept and a portion is missing. The repertoire holds 93,000 or so clones, approximately 89% seen once, with more than 20% in the top ten. The specimen was peripheral blood, collected on day 0 of AZD1222 vaccination. This TCR was sampled from an adult in good health. The rearrangement uses TRBV5-5 and TRBJ2-1, with D possibly called TRBD1 or TRBD2 (5 bases each). The CDR3 bases are TGTGCCAGCAGCTTGATGGGGGTCAATGAGCAGTTCTTC. This sequence encodes CASSLMGVNEQFF. Variable domain in full (rest from reference TRBV5-5 and TRBJ2-1): DAGVTQSPTHLIKTRGQQVTLRCSPISGHKSVSWYQQVLGQGPQFIFQYYEKEERGRGNFPDRFSARQFPNYSSELNVNALLLGDSALYLCASSLMGVNEQFFGPGTRLTVL.